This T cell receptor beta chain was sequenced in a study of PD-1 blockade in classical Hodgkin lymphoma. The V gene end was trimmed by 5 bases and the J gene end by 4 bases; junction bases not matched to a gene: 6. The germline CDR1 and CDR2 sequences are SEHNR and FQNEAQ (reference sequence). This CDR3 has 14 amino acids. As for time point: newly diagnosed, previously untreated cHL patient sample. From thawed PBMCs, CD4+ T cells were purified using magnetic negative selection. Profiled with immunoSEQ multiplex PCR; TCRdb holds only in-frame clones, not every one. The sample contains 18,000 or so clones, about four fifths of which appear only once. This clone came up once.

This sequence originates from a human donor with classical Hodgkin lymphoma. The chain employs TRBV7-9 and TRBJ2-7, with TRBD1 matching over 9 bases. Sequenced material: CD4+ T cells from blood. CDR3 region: CASSPGQGVYEQYF. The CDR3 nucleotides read TGTGCCAGCAGCCCGGGACAGGGAGTATACGAGCAGTACTTC.